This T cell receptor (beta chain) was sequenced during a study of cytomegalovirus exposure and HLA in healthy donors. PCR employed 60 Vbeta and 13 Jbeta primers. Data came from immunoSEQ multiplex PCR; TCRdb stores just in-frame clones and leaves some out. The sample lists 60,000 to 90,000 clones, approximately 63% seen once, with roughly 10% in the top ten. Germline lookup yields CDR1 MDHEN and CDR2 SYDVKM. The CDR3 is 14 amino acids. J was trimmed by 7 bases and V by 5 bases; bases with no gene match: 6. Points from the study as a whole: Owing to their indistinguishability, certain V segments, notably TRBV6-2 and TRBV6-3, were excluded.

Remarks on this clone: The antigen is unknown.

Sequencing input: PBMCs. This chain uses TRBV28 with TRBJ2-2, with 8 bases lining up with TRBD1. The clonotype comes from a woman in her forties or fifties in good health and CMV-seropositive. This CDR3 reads CASSRRQGYGELFF. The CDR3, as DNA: TGTGCCAGCAGTCGGCGACAGGGGTACGGGGAGCTGTTTTTT.